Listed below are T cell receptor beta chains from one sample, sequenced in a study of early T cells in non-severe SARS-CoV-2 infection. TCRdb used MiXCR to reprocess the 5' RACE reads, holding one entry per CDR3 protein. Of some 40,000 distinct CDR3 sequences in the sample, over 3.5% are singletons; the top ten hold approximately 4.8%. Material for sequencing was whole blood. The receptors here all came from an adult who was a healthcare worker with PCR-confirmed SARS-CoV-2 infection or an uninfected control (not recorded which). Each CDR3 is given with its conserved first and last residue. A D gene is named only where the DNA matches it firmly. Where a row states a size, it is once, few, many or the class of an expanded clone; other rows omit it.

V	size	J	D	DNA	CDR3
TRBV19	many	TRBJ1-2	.	TGTGCCAGTCGGACAGAGAGCAACTATGGCTACACCTTC	CASRTESNYGYTF
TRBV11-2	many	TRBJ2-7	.	TGTGCCAGCAGCTCCCCAGAAGCGGCCACCTACGAGCAGTACTTC	CASSSPEAATYEQYF
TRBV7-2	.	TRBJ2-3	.	TGTGCCAGCAGCCCCAGGGCGAGGAGCGATACGCAGTATTTT	CASSPRARSDTQYF
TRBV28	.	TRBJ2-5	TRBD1	TGTGCCAGCAGGAAACGGACAGGGGATTGGGAGACCCAGTACTTC	CASRKRTGDWETQYF
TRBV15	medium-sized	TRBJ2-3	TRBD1	TGTGCCACCAGCAGAGATCCGGGACAGGGCACAGATACGCAGTATTTT	CATSRDPGQGTDTQYF
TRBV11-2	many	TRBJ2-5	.	TGTGCCAGCAGCTTAGGTTTCTGGGAGACCCAGTACTTC	CASSLGFWETQYF
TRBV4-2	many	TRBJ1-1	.	TGTGCCAGCAGCCAAGAATCGACGAACACTGAAGCTTTCTTT	CASSQESTNTEAFF
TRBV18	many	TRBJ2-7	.	TGTGCCAGCTCACCACGAGAAGGAGATTACGAGCAGTACTTC	CASSPREGDYEQYF
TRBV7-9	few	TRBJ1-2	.	TGTGCCAGCAGCTTTTCGGACCCCAAGAACACCTTC	CASSFSDPKNTF
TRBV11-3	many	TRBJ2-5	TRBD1	TGTGCCAGCAGCTCCGAGGACAGGGGCCGAGAGACCCAGTACTTC	CASSSEDRGRETQYF
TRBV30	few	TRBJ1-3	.	TGTGCCTGGAGTACGTCAGCCGGAAACACCATATATTTT	CAWSTSAGNTIYF
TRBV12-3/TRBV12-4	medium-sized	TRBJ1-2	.	TGTGCCAGCTCCCGGATCCCGGGCTACGGCTACACCTTC	CASSRIPGYGYTF
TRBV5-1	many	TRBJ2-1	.	TGCGCCAGCAGACCCCCGACAGACCCCTACAATGAGCAGTTCTTC	CASRPPTDPYNEQFF
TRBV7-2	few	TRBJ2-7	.	TGTGCCAGCAGCTTAACAGGTGGAGTCTACGAGCAGTACTTC	CASSLTGGVYEQYF
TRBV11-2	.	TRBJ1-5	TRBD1	TGTGCCAGCAGCCTAGGGACAGGCAATCAGCCCCAGCATTTT	CASSLGTGNQPQHF
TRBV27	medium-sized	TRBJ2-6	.	TGTGCCAGCAGGCCGACTACCGGGGCCAACGTCCTGACTTTC	CASRPTTGANVLTF
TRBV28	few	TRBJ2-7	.	TGTGCCAGCAGCCGGACAGCGACCTACGAGCAGTACTTC	CASSRTATYEQYF
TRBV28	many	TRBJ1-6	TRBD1	TGTGCCAGCACCAAACAGGGGTCACCCCTCCACTTT	CASTKQGSPLHF
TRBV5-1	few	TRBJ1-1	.	TGCGCCAGCAGCTTAGGGCAGGGGACCTGGAACACTGAAGCTTTCTTT	CASSLGQGTWNTEAFF
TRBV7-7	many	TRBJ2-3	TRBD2	TGTGCCAGCAGCTTTGGCGGGGGGGCGACAGATACGCAGTATTTT	CASSFGGGATDTQYF
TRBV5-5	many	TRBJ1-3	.	TGTGCCAGCAGCTTGGAACTACAGTACTCTGGAAACACCATATATTTT	CASSLELQYSGNTIYF
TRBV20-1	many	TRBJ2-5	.	TGCAGTGCTTCTGGACTGGCAATGTTGACCCAGTACTTC	CSASGLAMLTQYF
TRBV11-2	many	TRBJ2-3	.	TGTGCCAGCAGCTCATCTCCGGGACATATCATTCAGTTGTCCACAGATACGCAGTATTTT	CASSSSPGHIIQLSTDTQYF
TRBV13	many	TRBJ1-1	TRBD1	TGTGCCAGCAGCTTAGGGGACAGGGCAGGCACTGAAGCTTTCTTT	CASSLGDRAGTEAFF
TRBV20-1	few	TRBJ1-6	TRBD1	TGCAGTGCTAGGGAGACAGGGAATAATTCACCCCTCCACTTT	CSARETGNNSPLHF
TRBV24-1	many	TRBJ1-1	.	TGTGCCACCAGTGATTTCGGGCAGGGCACGGGCTTGAGACACTCAAACACTGAAGCTTTCTTT	CATSDFGQGTGLRHSNTEAFF
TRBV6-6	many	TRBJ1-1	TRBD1	TGTGCCAGCAGACAAACAGGGGGAGGCACTGAAGCTTTCTTT	CASRQTGGGTEAFF
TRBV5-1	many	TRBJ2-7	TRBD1	TGCGCCAGCAGCTTGGGGGACAGGGCGCACTACGAGCAGTACTTC	CASSLGDRAHYEQYF
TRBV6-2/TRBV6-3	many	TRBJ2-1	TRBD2	TGTGCCAGCGGATCCGGGACTAGCTTCCCCAATGAGCAGTTCTTC	CASGSGTSFPNEQFF
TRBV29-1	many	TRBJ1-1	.	TGCAGCGCTCGGACGGATTACACTGAAGCTTTCTTT	CSARTDYTEAFF
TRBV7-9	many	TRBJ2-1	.	TGTGCCAGCAGCTTAGAGGGCCAGTTAAAGCAGTTCTTC	CASSLEGQLKQFF
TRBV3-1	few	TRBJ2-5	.	TGTGCCAGCAGCCACGCCCACGGAGGGATAGAGACCCAGTACTTC	CASSHAHGGIETQYF
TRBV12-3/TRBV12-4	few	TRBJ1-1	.	TGTGCCAGCAGTTTAGTGCAGGCGAACACTGAAGCTTTCTTT	CASSLVQANTEAFF
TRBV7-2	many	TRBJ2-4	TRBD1	TGTGCCAGCAGCCTCCGACAGGGGGGCTACAAAAACATTCAGTACTTC	CASSLRQGGYKNIQYF
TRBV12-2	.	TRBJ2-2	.	TGTGCAAGTCGCTCAAACCCAGCCGGGACTCCAGCGTCCCCCCCTGGATTTGCCGGGGAGCTGTTTTTT	CASRSNPAGTPASPPGFAGELFF
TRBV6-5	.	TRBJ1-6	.	TGTGCCAGCAAGTTGGGGCGCGATTCACCCCTCCACTTT	CASKLGRDSPLHF
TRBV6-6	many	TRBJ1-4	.	TGTGCCAGCACGGACCGACCTAATGAAAAACTGTTTTTT	CASTDRPNEKLFF
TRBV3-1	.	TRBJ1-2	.	TGTGCCAGCAGCCTTGTCGGGGTCTCGGGCTACACCTTC	CASSLVGVSGYTF
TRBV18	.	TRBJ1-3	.	TGTGCCAGCTCACGGCTTGGGGATACCATATATTTT	CASSRLGDTIYF
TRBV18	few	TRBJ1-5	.	TGTGCCAGCTCACCAAGTGACAGCAATCAGCCCCAGCATTTT	CASSPSDSNQPQHF
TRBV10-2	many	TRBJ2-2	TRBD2	TGCGCCAGCAGTAAGACCGGGACTAGCTATTCCGGGGAGCTGTTTTTT	CASSKTGTSYSGELFF
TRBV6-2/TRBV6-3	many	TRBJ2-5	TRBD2	TGTGCCAGCAGTTACCCGCGGGCTAGCGGGGGACAAGAGACCCAGTACTTC	CASSYPRASGGQETQYF
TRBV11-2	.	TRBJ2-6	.	TGTGCCAGCATGAGAAGGGCTGGGGCCAACGTCCTGACTTTC	CASMRRAGANVLTF
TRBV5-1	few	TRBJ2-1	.	TGCGCCAGCAGCTTGCTTCAAGACAATGAGCAGTTCTTC	CASSLLQDNEQFF
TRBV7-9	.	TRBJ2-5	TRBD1	TGTGCCAGCAGCTACCGGGACAGCGAGACCCAGTACTTC	CASSYRDSETQYF
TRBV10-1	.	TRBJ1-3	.	TGCGCCAGCAGTGAGCCGTCCTCTGGAAACACCATATATTTT	CASSEPSSGNTIYF
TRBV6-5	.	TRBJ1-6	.	TGTGCCAGCAGTTACTCGGGGCAGGGGAATTCACCCCTCCACTTT	CASSYSGQGNSPLHF
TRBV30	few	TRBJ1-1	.	TGTGCCTGGAGTGTACAGACTGAAGCTTTCTTT	CAWSVQTEAFF
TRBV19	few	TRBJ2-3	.	TGTGCCAGTAGTATAATGACCACAGATACGCAGTATTTT	CASSIMTTDTQYF
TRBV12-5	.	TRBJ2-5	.	TGTGCTAGTGGTTTGGTAGTAGGGGGTTCCCAAGAGACCCAGTACTTC	CASGLVVGGSQETQYF
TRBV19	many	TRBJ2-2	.	TGTGCCGTGTCCAGGGCTCTCGGGGAGCTGTTTTTT	CAVSRALGELFF
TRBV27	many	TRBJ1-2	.	TGTGCCAGCAGTCCGGGACCCAACTATGGCTACACCTTC	CASSPGPNYGYTF
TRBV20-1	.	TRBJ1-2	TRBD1	TGCAGTGCTAACGGACAGGGGGCCAAGGGCTACACCTTC	CSANGQGAKGYTF
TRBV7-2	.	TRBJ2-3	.	TGTGCCAGCACCCTTGGAGGGGTCGATACGCAGTATTTT	CASTLGGVDTQYF
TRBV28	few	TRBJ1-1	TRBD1	TGTGCCAGCAGTTCCCAGGGGGCTGAAGCTTTCTTT	CASSSQGAEAFF
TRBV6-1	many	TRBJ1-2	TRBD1	TGTGCCAGCAGTCAGATGGACAGGGACCATGGCTACACCTTC	CASSQMDRDHGYTF
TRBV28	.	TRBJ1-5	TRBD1	TGTGCCAGCAGTGCAGGGGGCCAGCCCCAGCATTTT	CASSAGGQPQHF
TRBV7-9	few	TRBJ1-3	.	TGTGCCAGCAGCTTAATAGGGCAGGCATCCTCTGGAAACACCATATATTTT	CASSLIGQASSGNTIYF
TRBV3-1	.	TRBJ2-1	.	TGTGCCAGCTTCGACGCGGACAATGAGCAGTTCTTC	CASFDADNEQFF